Detailed here is one T cell receptor (beta chain). Its antigen is unidentified. This record comes from a study of graft-versus-host responses after intestinal transplantation. Across the study: Isolated intestinal, liver-intestinal, or multivisceral transplants had been given to the recipients. The recipients all started with anti-thymocyte globulin induction and then took tacrolimus and steroids for roughly 3 years.

Per the germline V gene, CDR1 is SGHTA and CDR2 is FQGTGA. The CDR3 runs to 18 residues. With V trimmed by 8 bases and J by 2 bases, 15 bases remained unmatched. Findings and caveats of the study: High graft-versus-host to host-versus-graft clonal ratios were found in allografts of patients who had graft-donor T cell macrochimerism. Declining HvG levels early post-transplant were linked to peak circulating GvH clone levels.

The repertoire was sequenced with immunoSEQ multiplex PCR; TCRdb's copy has only in-frame clones and lacks some. The sample has tens of thousands of clones, over 80% seen once. The chain couples TRBV7-3 to TRBJ2-6, with 7 bases fitting TRBD1. The source is a human donor who received an intestinal transplant. The source material was unstimulated CD8+ T cells sorted from spleen or lymph node cells, sampled before intestinal transplant. The CDR3 here is CASGQGTADSAGANVLTF. As DNA, the CDR3 is TGTGCCAGCGGCCAGGGGACAGCGGATTCGGCTGGGGCCAACGTCCTGACTTTC. The full variable domain, completed using reference TRBV7-3 and TRBJ2-6, is GAGVSQTPSNKVTEKGKYVELRCDPISGHTALYWYRQSLGQGPEFLIYFQGTGAADDSGLPNDRFFAVRPEGSVSTLKIQRTERGDSAVYLCASGQGTADSAGANVLTFGAGSRLTVL.